This T cell receptor beta chain originates from a study of blood T cell repertoires in COVID-19. Sequenced by immunoSEQ multiplex PCR; TCRdb stores in-frame clones only, minus some. The sample includes roughly 78,000 clones, roughly nine tenths of them seen just once. This CDR3 has 14 amino acids. V dropped 7 bases and J dropped 6 bases, with 15 bases sitting between them. From germline, CDR1 is ENHRY and CDR2 SYGVKD. The rearrangement uses TRBV10-3 and TRBJ1-4, with D tentatively TRBD1 (5 bases). What was sequenced was peripheral blood. The source of this sequence is a woman aged 55-69 years with acute or convalescent COVID-19. Written as DNA, the CDR3 is TGTGCCATCAAGAGCGGAGGGGCGGATGAAAAACTGTTTTTT. Its protein product is CAIKSGGADEKLFF.